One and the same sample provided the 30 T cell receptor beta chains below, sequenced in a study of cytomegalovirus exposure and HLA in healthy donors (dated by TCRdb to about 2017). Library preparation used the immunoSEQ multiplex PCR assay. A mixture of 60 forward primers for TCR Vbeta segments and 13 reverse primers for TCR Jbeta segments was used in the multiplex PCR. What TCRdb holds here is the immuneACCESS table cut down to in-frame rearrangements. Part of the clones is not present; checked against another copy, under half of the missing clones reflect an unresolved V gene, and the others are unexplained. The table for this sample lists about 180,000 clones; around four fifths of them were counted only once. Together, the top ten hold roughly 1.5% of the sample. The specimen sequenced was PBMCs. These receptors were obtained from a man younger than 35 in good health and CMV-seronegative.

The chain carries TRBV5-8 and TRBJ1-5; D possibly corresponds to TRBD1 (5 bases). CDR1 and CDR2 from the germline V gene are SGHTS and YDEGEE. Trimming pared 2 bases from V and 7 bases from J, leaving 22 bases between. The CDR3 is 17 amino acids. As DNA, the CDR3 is TGTGCCAGCAGCTTTTACGGCAGGGTGTTGTCAGGACAGCCCCAGCATTTT. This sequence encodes CASSFYGRVLSGQPQHF.

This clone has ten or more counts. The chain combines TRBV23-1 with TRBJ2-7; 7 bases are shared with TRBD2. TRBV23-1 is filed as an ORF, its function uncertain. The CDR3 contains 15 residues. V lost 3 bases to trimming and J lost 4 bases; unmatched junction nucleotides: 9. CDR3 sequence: CASSHQRGPLYEQYF. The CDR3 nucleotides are TGCGCCAGCAGTCATCAGCGGGGCCCCCTTTACGAGCAGTACTTC.

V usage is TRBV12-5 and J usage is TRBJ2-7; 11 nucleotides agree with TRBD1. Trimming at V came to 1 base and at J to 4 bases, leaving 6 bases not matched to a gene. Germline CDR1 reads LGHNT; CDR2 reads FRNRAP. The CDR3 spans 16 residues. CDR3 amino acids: CASGLGSGTGGYEQYF. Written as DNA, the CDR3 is TGTGCTAGTGGTTTGGGGTCCGGGACAGGGGGGTACGAGCAGTACTTC.

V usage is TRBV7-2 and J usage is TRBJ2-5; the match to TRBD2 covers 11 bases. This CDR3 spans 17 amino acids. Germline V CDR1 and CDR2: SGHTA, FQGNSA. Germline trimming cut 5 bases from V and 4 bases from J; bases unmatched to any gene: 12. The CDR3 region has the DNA TGTGCCAGCAGCCGCGGGATAGCGGGGGGGCATGGAGAGACCCAGTACTTC. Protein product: CASSRGIAGGHGETQYF.

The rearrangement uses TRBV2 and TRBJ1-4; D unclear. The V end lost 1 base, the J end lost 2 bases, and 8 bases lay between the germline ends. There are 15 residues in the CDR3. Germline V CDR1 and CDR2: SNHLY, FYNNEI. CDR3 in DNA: TGTGCCAGCAGTGAAGGGGCTCGGACTAATGAAAAACTGTTTTTT. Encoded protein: CASSEGARTNEKLFF. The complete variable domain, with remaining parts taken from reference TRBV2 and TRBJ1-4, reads EPEVTQTPSHQVTQMGQEVILRCVPISNHLYFYWYRQILGQKVEFLVSFYNNEISEKSEIFDDQFSVERPDGSNFTLKIRSTKLEDSAMYFCASSEGARTNEKLFFGSGTQLSVL.

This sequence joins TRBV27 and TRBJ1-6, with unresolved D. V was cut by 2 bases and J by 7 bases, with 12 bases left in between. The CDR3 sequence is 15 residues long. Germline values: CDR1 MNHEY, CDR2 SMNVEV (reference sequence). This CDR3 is CASSLQKNVNSPLHF. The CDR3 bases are TGTGCCAGCAGTTTACAGAAGAATGTGAATTCACCCCTCCACTTT.

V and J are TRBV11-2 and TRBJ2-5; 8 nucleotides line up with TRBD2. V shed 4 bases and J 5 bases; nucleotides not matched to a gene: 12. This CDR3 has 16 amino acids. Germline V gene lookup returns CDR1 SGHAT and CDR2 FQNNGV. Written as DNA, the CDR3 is TGTGCCAGCAGCTCCTTAGCGGGGACATTTTTGGAGACCCAGTACTTC. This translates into CASSSLAGTFLETQYF.

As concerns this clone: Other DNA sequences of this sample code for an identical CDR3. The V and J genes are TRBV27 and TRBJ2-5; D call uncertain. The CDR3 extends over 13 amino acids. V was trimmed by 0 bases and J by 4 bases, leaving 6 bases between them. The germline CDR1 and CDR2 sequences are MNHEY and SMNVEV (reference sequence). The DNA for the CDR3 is TGTGCCAGCAGTTTATCTAGAGCAGAGACCCAGTACTTC. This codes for CASSLSRAETQYF.

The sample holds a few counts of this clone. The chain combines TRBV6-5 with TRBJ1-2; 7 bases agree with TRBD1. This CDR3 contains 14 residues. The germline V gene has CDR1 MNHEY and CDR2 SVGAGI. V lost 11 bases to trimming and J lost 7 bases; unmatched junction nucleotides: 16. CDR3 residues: CAGFTKTGHRGYTF. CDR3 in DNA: TGTGCCGGTTTTACCAAGACAGGGCATCGTGGCTACACCTTC.

CDR3 nucleotide sequence: TGTGCCAGCAGTTCCCCCCTCGTGGGGGGGACCTACAATGAGCAGTTCTTC. Translation: CASSSPLVGGTYNEQFF. The chain joins TRBV27 to TRBJ2-1; 7 bases map to TRBD2. With 4 bases clipped from V and 2 bases from J, the junction kept 11 bases outside the gene matches. The CDR3 spans 17 residues. Germline loops: CDR1 MNHEY, CDR2 SMNVEV (reference sequence).

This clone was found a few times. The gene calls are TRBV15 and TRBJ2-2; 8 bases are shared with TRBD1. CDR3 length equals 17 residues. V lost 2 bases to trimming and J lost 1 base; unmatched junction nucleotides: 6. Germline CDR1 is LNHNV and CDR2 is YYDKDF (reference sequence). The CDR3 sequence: CATSRRGQGQNTGELFF. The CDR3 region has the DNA TGTGCCACCAGCAGACGAGGACAGGGACAGAACACCGGGGAGCTGTTTTTT.

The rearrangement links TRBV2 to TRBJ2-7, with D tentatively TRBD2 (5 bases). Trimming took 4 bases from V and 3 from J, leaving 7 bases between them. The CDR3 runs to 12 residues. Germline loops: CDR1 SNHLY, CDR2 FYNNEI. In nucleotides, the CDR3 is TGTGCCAGCAGTGCGGGGAGCTACGAGCAGTACTTC. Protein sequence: CASSAGSYEQYF.

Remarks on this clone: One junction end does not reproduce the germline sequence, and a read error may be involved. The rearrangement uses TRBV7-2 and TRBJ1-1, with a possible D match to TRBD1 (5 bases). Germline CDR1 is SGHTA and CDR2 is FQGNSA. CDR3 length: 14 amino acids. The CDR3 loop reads CASREGPANTEAFF. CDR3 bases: TGTGCAAGCAGGGAGGGGCCCGCGAACACTGAAGCTTTCTTT.

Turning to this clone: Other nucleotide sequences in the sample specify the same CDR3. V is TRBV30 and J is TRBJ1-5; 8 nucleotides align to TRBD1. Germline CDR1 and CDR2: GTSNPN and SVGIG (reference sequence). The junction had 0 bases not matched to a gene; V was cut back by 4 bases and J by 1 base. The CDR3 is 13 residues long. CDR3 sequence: CAWNRGSNQPQHF. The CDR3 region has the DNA TGTGCCTGGAACAGGGGGAGCAATCAGCCCCAGCATTTT.

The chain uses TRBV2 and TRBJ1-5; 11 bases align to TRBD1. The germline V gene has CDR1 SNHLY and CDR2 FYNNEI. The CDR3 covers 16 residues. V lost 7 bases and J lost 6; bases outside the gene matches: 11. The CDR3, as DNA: TGTGCCAGCACCACAGGTGGGGACAGGGGGGTTCAGCCCCAGCATTTT. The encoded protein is CASTTGGDRGVQPQHF. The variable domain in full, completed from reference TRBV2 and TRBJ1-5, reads EPEVTQTPSHQVTQMGQEVILRCVPISNHLYFYWYRQILGQKVEFLVSFYNNEISEKSEIFDDQFSVERPDGSNFTLKIRSTKLEDSAMYFCASTTGGDRGVQPQHFGDGTRLSIL.

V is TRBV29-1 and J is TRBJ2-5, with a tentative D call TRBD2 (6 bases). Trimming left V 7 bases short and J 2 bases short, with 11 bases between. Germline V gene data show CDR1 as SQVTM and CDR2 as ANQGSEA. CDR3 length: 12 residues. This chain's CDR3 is CSGGLLQETQYF. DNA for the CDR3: TGCAGCGGGGGACTCCTTCAAGAGACCCAGTACTTC.

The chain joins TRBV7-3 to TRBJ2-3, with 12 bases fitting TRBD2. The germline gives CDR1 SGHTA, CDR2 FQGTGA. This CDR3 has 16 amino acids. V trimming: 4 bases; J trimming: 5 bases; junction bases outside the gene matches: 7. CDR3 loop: CASSYSSGGAGDTQYF. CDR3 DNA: TGTGCCAGCAGCTACTCTAGCGGGGGGGCCGGAGATACGCAGTATTTT.

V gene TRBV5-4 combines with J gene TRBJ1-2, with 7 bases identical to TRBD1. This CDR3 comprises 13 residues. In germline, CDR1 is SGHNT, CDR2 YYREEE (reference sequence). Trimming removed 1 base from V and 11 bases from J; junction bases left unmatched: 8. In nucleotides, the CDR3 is TGTGCCAGCAGCTTGTGGGACAGAGGATTGTACACCTTC. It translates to CASSLWDRGLYTF.

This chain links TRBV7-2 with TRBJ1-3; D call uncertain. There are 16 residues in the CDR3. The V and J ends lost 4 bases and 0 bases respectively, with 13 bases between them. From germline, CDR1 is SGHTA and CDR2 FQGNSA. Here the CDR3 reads CASSSDMPSSGNTIYF. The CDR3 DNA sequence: TGTGCCAGCAGCTCTGACATGCCGAGCTCTGGAAACACCATATATTTT.

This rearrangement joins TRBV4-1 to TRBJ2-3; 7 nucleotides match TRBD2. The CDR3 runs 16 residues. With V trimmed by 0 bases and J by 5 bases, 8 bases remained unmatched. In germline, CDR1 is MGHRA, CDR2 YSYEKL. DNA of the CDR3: TGCGCCAGCAGCCAAGAGGCGGGCGGGGGTAAAGATACGCAGTATTTT. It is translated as CASSQEAGGGKDTQYF.

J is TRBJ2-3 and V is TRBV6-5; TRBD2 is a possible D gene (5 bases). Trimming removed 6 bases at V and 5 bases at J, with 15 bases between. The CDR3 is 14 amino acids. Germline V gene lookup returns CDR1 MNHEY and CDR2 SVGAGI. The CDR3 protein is CASRPTRVLDTQYF. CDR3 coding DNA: TGTGCCAGCAGGCCTACTAGAGTCTTAGATACGCAGTATTTT.

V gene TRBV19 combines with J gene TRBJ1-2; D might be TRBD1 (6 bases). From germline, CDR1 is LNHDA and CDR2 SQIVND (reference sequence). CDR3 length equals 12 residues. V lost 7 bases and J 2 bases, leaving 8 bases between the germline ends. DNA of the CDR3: TGTGCCAGTATAGGACAGAACTATGGCTACACCTTC. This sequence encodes CASIGQNYGYTF.

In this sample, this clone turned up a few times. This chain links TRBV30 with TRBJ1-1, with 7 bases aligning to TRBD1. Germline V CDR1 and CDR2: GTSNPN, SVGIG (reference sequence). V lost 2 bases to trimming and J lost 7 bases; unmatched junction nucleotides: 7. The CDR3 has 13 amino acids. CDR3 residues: CAWSKNRGGEAFF. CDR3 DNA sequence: TGTGCCTGGAGTAAAAACAGGGGAGGTGAAGCTTTCTTT.

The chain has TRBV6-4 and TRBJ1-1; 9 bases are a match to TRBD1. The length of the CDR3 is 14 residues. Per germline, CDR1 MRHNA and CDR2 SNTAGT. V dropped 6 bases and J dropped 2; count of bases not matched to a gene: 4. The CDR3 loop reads CASRETGGNTEAFF. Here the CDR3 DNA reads TGTGCCAGCAGAGAAACAGGGGGCAACACTGAAGCTTTCTTT.

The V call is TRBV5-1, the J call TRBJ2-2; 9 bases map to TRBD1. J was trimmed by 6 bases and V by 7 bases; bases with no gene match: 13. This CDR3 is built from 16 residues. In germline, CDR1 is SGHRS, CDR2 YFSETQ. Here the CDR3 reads CASARPGQGLSGELFF. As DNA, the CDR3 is TGCGCCAGCGCCAGGCCGGGACAGGGTCTATCCGGGGAGCTGTTTTTT.

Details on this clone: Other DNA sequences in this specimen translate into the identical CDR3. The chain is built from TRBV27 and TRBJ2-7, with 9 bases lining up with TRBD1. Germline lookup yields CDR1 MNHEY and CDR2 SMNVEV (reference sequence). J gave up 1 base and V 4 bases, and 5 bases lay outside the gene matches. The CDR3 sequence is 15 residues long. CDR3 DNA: TGTGCCAGCAGTTCCCTGGGACAGGGTTCCTACGAGCAGTACTTC. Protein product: CASSSLGQGSYEQYF.

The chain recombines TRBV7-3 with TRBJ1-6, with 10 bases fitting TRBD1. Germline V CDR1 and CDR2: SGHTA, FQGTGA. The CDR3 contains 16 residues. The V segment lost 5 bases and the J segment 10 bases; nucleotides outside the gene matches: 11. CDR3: CASSQRGTGEGSPLHF. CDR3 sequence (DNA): TGTGCCAGCAGCCAACGAGGGACAGGGGAGGGCTCACCCCTCCACTTT.

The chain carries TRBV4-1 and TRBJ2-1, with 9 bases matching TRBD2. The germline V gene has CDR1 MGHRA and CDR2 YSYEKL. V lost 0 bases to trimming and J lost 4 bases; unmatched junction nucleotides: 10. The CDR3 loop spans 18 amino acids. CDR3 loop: CASSQEPKREVLYNEQFF. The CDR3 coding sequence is TGCGCCAGCAGCCAAGAGCCCAAGCGGGAGGTCTTATACAATGAGCAGTTCTTC.

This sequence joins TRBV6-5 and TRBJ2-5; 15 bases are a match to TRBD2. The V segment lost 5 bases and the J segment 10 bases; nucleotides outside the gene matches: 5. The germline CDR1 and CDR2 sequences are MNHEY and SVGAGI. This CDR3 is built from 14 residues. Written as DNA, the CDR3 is TGTGCCAGCAGTGGGGGACTAGCGGGGGGCAACCAGTACTTC. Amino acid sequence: CASSGGLAGGNQYF.

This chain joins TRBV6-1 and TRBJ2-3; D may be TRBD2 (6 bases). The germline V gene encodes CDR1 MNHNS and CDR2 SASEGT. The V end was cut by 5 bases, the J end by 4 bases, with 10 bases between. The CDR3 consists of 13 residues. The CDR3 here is CASSTSLADTQYF. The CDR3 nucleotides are TGTGCCAGCAGTACTAGCTTGGCAGATACGCAGTATTTT.